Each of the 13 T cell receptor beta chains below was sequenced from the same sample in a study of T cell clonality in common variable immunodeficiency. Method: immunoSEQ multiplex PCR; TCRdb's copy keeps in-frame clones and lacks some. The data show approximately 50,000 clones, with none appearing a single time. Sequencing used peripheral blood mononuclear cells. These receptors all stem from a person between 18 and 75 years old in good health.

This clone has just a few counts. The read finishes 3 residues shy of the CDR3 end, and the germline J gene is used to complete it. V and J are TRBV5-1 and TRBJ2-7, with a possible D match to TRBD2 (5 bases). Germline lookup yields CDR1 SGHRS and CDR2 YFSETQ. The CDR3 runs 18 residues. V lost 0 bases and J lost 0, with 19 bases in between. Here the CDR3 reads CASSLASFRTGDSYEQYF. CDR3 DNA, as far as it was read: TGCGCCAGCAGCTTGGCCTCCTTCAGGACTGGCGACTCCTACGAG.

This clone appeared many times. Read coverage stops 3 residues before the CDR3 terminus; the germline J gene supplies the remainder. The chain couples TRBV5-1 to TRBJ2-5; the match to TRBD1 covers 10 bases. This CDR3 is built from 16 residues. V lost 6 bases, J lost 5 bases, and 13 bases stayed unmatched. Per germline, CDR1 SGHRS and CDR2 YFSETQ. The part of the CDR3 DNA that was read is TGCGCCAGCAACGTGGGGGGACAGGGGTCTCGGGAGACC. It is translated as CASNVGGQGSRET. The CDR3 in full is CASNVGGQGSRETQYF.

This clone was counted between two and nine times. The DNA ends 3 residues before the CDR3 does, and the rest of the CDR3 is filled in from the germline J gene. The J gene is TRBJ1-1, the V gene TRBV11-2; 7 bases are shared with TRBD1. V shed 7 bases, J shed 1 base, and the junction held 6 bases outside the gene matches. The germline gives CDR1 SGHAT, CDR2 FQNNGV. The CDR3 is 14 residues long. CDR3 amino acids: CASTTRQGNTEAFF. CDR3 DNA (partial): TGTGCCAGCACGACCCGACAGGGGAACACTGAA.

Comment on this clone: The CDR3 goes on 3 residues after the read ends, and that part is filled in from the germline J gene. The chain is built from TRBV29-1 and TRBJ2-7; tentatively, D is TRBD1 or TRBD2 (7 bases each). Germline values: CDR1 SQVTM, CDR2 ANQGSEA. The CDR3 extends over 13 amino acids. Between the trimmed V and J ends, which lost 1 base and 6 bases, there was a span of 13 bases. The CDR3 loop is CSVEGQGGREQYF. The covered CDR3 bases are TGCAGCGTTGAAGGACAGGGAGGGCGCGAG.

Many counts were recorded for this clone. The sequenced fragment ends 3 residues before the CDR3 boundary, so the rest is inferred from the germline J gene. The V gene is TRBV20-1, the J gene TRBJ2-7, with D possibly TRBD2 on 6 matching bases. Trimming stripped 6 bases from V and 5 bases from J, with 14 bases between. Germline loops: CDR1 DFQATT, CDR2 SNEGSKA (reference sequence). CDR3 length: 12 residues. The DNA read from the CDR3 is TGCAGTGCCGAACTAGCAACTGACGAG. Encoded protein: CSAELATDE. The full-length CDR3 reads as CSAELATDEQYF.

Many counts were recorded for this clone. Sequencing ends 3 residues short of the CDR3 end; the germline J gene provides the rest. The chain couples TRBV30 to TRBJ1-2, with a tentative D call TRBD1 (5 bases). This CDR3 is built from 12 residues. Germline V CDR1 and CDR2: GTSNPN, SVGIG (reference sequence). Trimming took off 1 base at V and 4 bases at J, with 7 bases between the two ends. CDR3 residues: CAWSAGGYGYTF. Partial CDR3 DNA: TGTGCCTGGAGTGCCGGGGGCTATGGC.

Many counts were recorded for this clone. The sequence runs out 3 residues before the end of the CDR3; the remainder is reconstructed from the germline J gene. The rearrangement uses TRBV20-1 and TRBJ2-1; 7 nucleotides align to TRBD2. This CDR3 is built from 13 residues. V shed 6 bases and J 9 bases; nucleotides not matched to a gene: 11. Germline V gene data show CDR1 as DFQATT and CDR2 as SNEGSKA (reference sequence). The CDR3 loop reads CSARPGLVTEQFF. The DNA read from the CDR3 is TGCAGTGCGAGGCCCGGACTAGTAACTGAG.

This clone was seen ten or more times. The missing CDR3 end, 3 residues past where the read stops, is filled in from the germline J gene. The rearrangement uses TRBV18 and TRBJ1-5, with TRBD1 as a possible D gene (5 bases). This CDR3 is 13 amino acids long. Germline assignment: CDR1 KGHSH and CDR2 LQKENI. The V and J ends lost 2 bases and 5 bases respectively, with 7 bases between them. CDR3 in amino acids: CASSPDRDQPQHF. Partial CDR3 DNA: TGTGCCAGCTCACCAGACAGAGATCAGCCC. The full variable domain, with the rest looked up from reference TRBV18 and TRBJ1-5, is NAGVMQNPRHLVRRRGQEARLRCSPMKGHSHVYWYRQLPEEGLKFMVYLQKENIIDESGMPKERFSAEFPKEGPSILRIQQVVRGDSAAYFCASSPDRDQPQHFGDGTRLSIL.

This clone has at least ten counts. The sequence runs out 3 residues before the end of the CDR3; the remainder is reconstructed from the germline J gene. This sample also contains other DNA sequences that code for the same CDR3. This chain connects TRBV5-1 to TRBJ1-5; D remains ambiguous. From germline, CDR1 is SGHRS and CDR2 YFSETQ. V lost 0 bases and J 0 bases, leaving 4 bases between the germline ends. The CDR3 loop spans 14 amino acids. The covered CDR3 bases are TGCGCCAGCAGCTTGGCGGGTAGCAATCAGCCC. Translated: CASSLAGSNQP. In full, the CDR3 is CASSLAGSNQPQHF. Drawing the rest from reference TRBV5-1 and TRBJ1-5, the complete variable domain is KAGVTQTPRYLIKTRGQQVTLSCSPISGHRSVSWYQQTPGQGLQFLFEYFSETQRNKGNFPGRFSGRQFSNSRSEMNVSTLELGDSALYLCASSLAGSNQPQHFGDGTRLSIL.

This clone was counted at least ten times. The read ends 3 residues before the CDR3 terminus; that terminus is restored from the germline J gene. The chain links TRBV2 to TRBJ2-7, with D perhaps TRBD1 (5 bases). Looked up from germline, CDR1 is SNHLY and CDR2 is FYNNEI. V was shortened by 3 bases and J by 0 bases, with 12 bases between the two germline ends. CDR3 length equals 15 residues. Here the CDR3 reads CASSDQGPNSYEQYF. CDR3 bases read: TGTGCCAGCAGTGACCAGGGTCCAAACTCCTACGAG.

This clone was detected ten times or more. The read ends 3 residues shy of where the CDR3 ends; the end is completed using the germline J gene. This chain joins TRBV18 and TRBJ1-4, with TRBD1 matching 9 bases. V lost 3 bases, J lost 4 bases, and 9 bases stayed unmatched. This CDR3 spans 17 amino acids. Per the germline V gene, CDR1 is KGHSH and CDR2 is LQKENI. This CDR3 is CASSPRSMTGGNEKLFF. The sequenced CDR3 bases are TGTGCCAGCTCACCTCGTTCTATGACAGGGGGTAATGAAAAA. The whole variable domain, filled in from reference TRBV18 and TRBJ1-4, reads NAGVMQNPRHLVRRRGQEARLRCSPMKGHSHVYWYRQLPEEGLKFMVYLQKENIIDESGMPKERFSAEFPKEGPSILRIQQVVRGDSAAYFCASSPRSMTGGNEKLFFGSGTQLSVL.

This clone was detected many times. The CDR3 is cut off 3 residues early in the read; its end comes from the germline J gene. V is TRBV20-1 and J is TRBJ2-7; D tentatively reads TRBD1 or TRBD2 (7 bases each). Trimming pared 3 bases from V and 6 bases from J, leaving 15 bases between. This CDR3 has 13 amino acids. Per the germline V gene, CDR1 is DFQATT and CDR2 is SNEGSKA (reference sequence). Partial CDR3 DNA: TGCAGTGCTAGTGGGGAGGGGGCATTCGAG. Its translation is CSASGEGAFE. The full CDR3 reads CSASGEGAFEQYF.

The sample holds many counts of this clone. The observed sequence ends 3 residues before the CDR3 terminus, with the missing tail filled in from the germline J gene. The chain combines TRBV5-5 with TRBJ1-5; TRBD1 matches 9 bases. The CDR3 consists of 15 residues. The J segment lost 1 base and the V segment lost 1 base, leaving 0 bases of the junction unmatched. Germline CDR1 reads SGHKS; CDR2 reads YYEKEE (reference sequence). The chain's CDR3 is CASSLTGGSNQPQHF. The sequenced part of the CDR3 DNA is TGTGCCAGCAGCTTGACAGGGGGCAGCAATCAGCCC.